These 11 T cell receptor beta chains were sequenced from one sample in a study of T cells after yellow fever vaccination. TCRdb reprocessed the 5' RACE reads with MiXCR, giving one entry per CDR3 protein. The table includes 450,000 to 550,000 distinct CDR3 sequences, about 19% detected once. The starting material was PBMCs, obtained 15 days after the yellow fever booster vaccination. These TCRs come from a man younger than 45 who received the YFV17D yellow fever vaccine.

CDR3 in amino acids: CASSLRTSAETQYF. The CDR3 DNA sequence: TGTGCCAGCAGCTTACGGACTAGCGCGGAGACCCAGTACTTC. The V call is TRBV7-9, the J call TRBJ2-5, with 9 bases that match TRBD2. The germline CDR1 and CDR2 sequences are SEHNR and FQNEAQ (reference sequence). With V trimmed by 2 bases and J by 5 bases, 3 bases remained unmatched. This CDR3 comprises 14 residues.

This chain joins TRBV10-3 and TRBJ2-6; TRBD1 might be the D (6 bases). Germline V CDR1 and CDR2: ENHRY, SYGVKD. Between the trimmed V and J ends, which lost 4 bases and 2 bases, there was a span of 12 bases. The CDR3 covers 16 residues. CDR3 DNA: TGTGCCATCAGTGGGACAGTATCTGCTGGGGCCAACGTCCTGACTTTC. Its protein is CAISGTVSAGANVLTF.

This clonotype came up once. The chain uses TRBV6-1 and TRBJ2-1; 7 bases are a match to TRBD2. The CDR3 totals 16 residues. Germline V CDR1 and CDR2: MNHNS, SASEGT. Unmatched junction bases numbered 9, after V lost 2 bases and J lost 5 bases. As DNA, the CDR3 is TGTGCCAGCAGTGAAAATGAACGGGACTACAACAATGAGCAGTTCTTC. It specifies CASSENERDYNNEQFF.

There are many counts of this clonotype. The V call is TRBV7-2, the J call TRBJ2-3; no clear D. The CDR3 runs to 13 residues. Trimming pared 3 bases from V and 1 base from J, leaving 5 bases between. CDR1 SGHTA and CDR2 FQGNSA come from the germline V gene. CDR3 nucleotides: TGTGCCAGCAGCTTTGTGCGCACAGATACGCAGTATTTT. Residues: CASSFVRTDTQYF. The whole variable domain, filled in from reference TRBV7-2 and TRBJ2-3, reads GAGVSQSPSNKVTEKGKDVELRCDPISGHTALYWYRQSLGQGLEFLIYFQGNSAPDKSGLPSDRFSAERTGGSVSTLTIQRTQQEDSAVYLCASSFVRTDTQYFGPGTRLTVL.

CDR3 residues: CSAPGGLGYSWETQYF. The CDR3 DNA sequence: TGCAGTGCGCCGGGGGGACTAGGGTATAGTTGGGAGACCCAGTACTTC. This chain connects TRBV20-1 to TRBJ2-5; 8 bases align to TRBD2. CDR1 is DFQATT and CDR2 is SNEGSKA in the germline V gene (reference sequence). With 6 bases clipped from V and 5 bases from J, the junction kept 17 bases outside the gene matches. This CDR3 spans 16 amino acids.

This clonotype has more than one count but fewer than ten. This chain uses TRBV6-5 with TRBJ1-1; tentative D call: TRBD1 (5 bases). V lost 0 bases and J lost 1, with 9 bases in between. The CDR3 loop spans 15 amino acids. The germline CDR1 and CDR2 sequences are MNHEY and SVGAGI. Here the CDR3 DNA reads TGTGCCAGCAGTTACTCGTGGCAGGGGAACACTGAAGCTTTCTTT. Its translation: CASSYSWQGNTEAFF.

This chain joins TRBV2 and TRBJ2-7; 9 bases align to TRBD1. This CDR3 is 14 amino acids long. Germline loops: CDR1 SNHLY, CDR2 FYNNEI. The J segment lost 6 bases and the V segment lost 6 bases, leaving 9 bases of the junction unmatched. The CDR3 reads CASRTDRGGAEQYF. The CDR3 DNA follows: TGTGCCAGCAGGACGGACAGGGGAGGGGCCGAGCAGTACTTC.

This clonotype was counted only a few times. J is TRBJ2-4 and V is TRBV7-2; D remains unclear. The CDR3 is 13 residues long. Trimming shortened V by 2 bases and J by 1 base, and 3 bases separated the two germline ends. CDR1 and CDR2 from the germline V gene are SGHTA and FQGNSA. The CDR3 loop reads CASSLFAKNIQYF. CDR3 in DNA: TGTGCCAGCAGCTTATTTGCCAAAAACATTCAGTACTTC.

This clonotype was counted a few times. The chain couples TRBV12-3 or TRBV12-4 to TRBJ2-5; 8 bases fit TRBD1. V lost 8 bases and J lost 5; bases outside the gene matches: 7. This CDR3 is built from 13 residues. CDR3 sequence: CASLPGGAETQYF. CDR3 nucleotides: TGTGCCAGCCTCCCAGGGGGCGCGGAGACCCAGTACTTC.

In this sample, this clonotype turned up a few times. V gene TRBV5-6 combines with J gene TRBJ2-1; D is possibly TRBD1 or TRBD2 (5 bases each). The CDR3 loop spans 16 amino acids. Germline V gives CDR1 SGHDT, CDR2 YYEEEE. The V end was cut by 4 bases, the J end by 5 bases, with 19 bases between. DNA for the CDR3: TGTGCCAGCAGCCGATGGGGGACCTGGGACCACAATGAGCAGTTCTTC. Protein sequence: CASSRWGTWDHNEQFF.

V and J are TRBV5-1 and TRBJ2-7; D gene unclear. Between the trimmed V and J ends, which lost 2 bases and 0 bases, there was a span of 18 bases. The CDR3 has 17 residues. Germline V gene sequence: CDR1 SGHRS, CDR2 YFSETQ. This chain's CDR3 is CASSFYGPKTSSYEQYF. The DNA for the CDR3 is TGCGCCAGCAGCTTTTACGGGCCCAAAACCTCCTCCTACGAGCAGTACTTC.